A selection of T cell receptor beta chains follows, all from one sample in a study of T cell responses to AZD1222 COVID-19 vaccine. This table comes from immunoSEQ multiplex PCR, and its TCRdb copy is limited to in-frame clones, with some not included. The sample has some 180,000 clones; approximately 90% are singletons. The sequencing used peripheral blood, collected on day 0 of AZD1222 vaccination. The source of these receptors is an adult in good health. The CDR3 runs from the conserved cysteine through the conserved F or W. The order of the fields is clone size, V gene, J gene, CDR3 protein. Clone sizes are given selectively: once, few, many, or a class where the clone is expanded.

>-|TRBV3-1/TRBV3-2|TRBJ1-5
CASSFGYQPQHF
>-|TRBV13|TRBJ2-7
CASSSPAYEQYF
>-|TRBV18|TRBJ2-7
CASSQENPYEQYF
>-|TRBV4-3|TRBJ2-3
CASSQSPFTDTQYF
>once|TRBV5-6|TRBJ2-7
CASSSRQRTSYEQYF
>-|TRBV15|TRBJ1-5
CATGGDQPQHF
>-|TRBV30|TRBJ2-3
CAWSVNLADTQYF
>-|TRBV5-1|TRBJ1-1
CASSDSQNTEAFF
>-|TRBV5-6|TRBJ2-7
CASSLRVSYEQYF
>-|TRBV6-2/TRBV6-3|TRBJ2-1
CASSRSSYNEQFF
>once|TRBV5-4|TRBJ1-2
CASSPRPYGYTF
>-|TRBV14|TRBJ2-5
CASSPRQGKGPRETQYF
>-|TRBV2|TRBJ2-1
CASSEIGSSYNEQFF